This entry describes one TCR beta chain. No cognate antigen has been identified for it. Base qualities were left out, and no much larger clone turns up one base away. V and J are trimmed by 0 bases and 0 bases, and the gene matches miss 8 bases of the junction. The germline V gene encodes CDR1 MNHEY and CDR2 SVGEGT. The CDR3 spans 18 residues, from the cysteine through the phenylalanine. Only the CDR3 part of the read is kept: 54 bases, read in frame from the first base. This record belongs to a study of blood T cells in healthy people across ages (dated by TCRdb to the mid-2010s). Turning to the overall study: Template switching captured roughly one uniquely barcoded TCR beta cDNA molecule per two T cells in model experiments. To track age-related changes in TCR beta repertoire diversity, the study relied on deep sequencing normalized with unique cDNA molecular identifiers. The donors were divided into four age groups: young (average approximately 15 years), middle-aged (around 41), aged (about 60) and long-lived (82). Donors of different ages were randomly distributed across sequencing lanes to avoid experimental bias. Two additional independent replicas of 1 million unique cDNA reads from the same blood draw were analyzed for two donors (one aged 18 to 29 and one aged 80 or older). Results and caveats for the whole study, not just this receptor: Observed TCR beta diversity correlated strongly with the percentage of naive T cells measured by flow cytometry. Because donor CMV infection status was unknown, age-related changes in expanded clonotypes were potentially confounded. Total diversity estimates from one million sequenced T cells were considered lower bounds and underestimates. The long-lived group showed more naive CD4+ T cells, fewer expanded clones and increased TCR diversity than the aged group, suggesting age selection. Bulk unsorted PBMC profiling prevented conclusive comparison of naive and antigen-experienced compartments. As age increased, observed TCR beta diversity per million T cells dropped in a roughly linear way, and a significant reduction was already evident by age about 40.

Library preparation employed 5' RACE. Sequenced on an Illumina HiSeq 2500. A second about 7 to 12 cycle PCR used a sample-barcoded 5' primer and a J-beta primer mix. A unique molecular identifier was introduced onto each TCR beta cDNA molecule by a template-switch 5' adaptor carrying 12 random nucleotides. Each sample yielded at least 2.5 million CDR3-containing paired-end reads. All of the RNA was converted into first-strand cDNA using the Mint cDNA synthesis kit, with a TRBC-specific oligonucleotide serving as the primer. All cDNA was treated with uracil-DNA glycosylase and then went through a first 18-cycle PCR with the universal primers M1SS and BC2_uni_R. The original pipeline was this. For normalization, 1 million high-quality reads, each with a distinct molecular identifier, were randomly selected from each sample. Reads with shared molecular identifiers were discarded instead of being binned into consensus sequences. CDR3 identification, clonotype clustering and error correction used MiTCR with a Q25 quality threshold and the strictest error-elimination algorithm. A nonparametric unseen species model with Euler transformation was used to estimate a lower bound on total TCR beta diversity. TCRdb reprocessing: public reads trimmed at Q25 with fastp, clones called with MiXCR, in-frame beta chains kept. Here each entry gathers all rows of one CDR3 protein and keeps the most common genes and DNA. The V and J calls were not made by the authors but by TCRdb's processing. The sample table records just over 1 million distinct CDR3 sequences; 45% of these occur just once. The ten biggest clones cover approximately 19% of the sample.

The donors were roughly 38 Caucasian individuals from Russia, aged 6 to 90 years, who were systemically healthy. Each donor gave around 9.8 milliliters of peripheral blood, collected into EDTA-treated Vacutainer tubes. Ficoll-Paque density-gradient centrifugation was used to isolate PBMCs, with at least 6 million obtained per sample. Total RNA was extracted from PBMCs with Trizol reagent, with at least 6 micrograms obtained per sample. The percentages of naive CD45RAhigh/CD27high T cells were determined by flow cytometry on a PBMC aliquot from every donor. Sequenced sample: blood. The chain is encoded by TRBV6-2 or TRBV6-3 joined to TRBJ2-3, with 8 middle bases fitting TRBD1. The clonotype originates from a woman in her fifties or sixties in good health. CDR3 reads: CASSYSTGDGTSTDTQYF. The sequenced DNA is TGTGCCAGCAGTTACTCGACAGGGGACGGTACGAGCACAGATACGCAGTATTTT.